One and the same sample provided the 11 T cell receptor beta chains below, sequenced in a study of a mutant IDH1 vaccine in newly diagnosed glioma. Produced via immunoSEQ multiplex PCR; TCRdb's table is partial and in-frame only. The table has tens of thousands of clones, 79% seen once. Time point meaning: baseline, week 1 (first vaccination visit). The sample's treatment: pre-vaccination baseline after standard-of-care therapy. The material sequenced was PBMCs, taken from a glioma patient treated with radiotherapy, temozolomide or both. These receptors all stem from a man in his fifties with glioma.

The chain combines TRBV11-2 with TRBJ1-6; 7 nucleotides align to TRBD1. With 5 bases clipped from V and 10 bases from J, the junction kept 14 bases outside the gene matches. CDR3 size: 16 residues. CDR1 SGHAT and CDR2 FQNNGV come from the germline V gene. This chain's CDR3 is CASSPKIRDRGSPLHF. CDR3 DNA sequence: TGTGCCAGCAGCCCCAAGATCCGGGACAGAGGATCACCCCTCCACTTT.

CDR3 DNA sequence: TGTGCCAGCTCTCCCAGGGGCAGGAGCTCCTACAATGAGCAGTTCTTC. Encoded protein: CASSPRGRSSYNEQFF. This sequence joins TRBV18 and TRBJ2-1, with D possibly matching TRBD1 (6 bases). The CDR3 has 16 residues. V lost 6 bases and J 0 bases, leaving 15 bases between the germline ends. From germline, CDR1 is KGHSH and CDR2 LQKENI.

This rearrangement joins TRBV5-1 to TRBJ1-2; D is perhaps TRBD1 (5 bases). The CDR3 totals 14 residues. Trimming removed 2 bases at V and 4 bases at J, with 12 bases between. Germline loops: CDR1 SGHRS, CDR2 YFSETQ. As DNA, the CDR3 is TGCGCCAGCAGCTTATCAGGGATCTTCTATGGCTACACCTTC. Residues: CASSLSGIFYGYTF.

The chain joins TRBV19 to TRBJ2-2; D gene uncertain. V was pared by 3 bases and J by 4 bases, with 6 bases between. Germline CDR1 reads LNHDA; CDR2 reads SQIVND (reference sequence). The CDR3 spans 13 residues. Written as DNA, the CDR3 is TGTGCCAGTAGTATTAAGGGCACCGGGGAGCTGTTTTTT. This gives the protein CASSIKGTGELFF.

V gene TRBV9 combines with J gene TRBJ1-1; D unclear. Per germline, CDR1 SGDLS and CDR2 YYNGEE. CDR3 length: 12 amino acids. Trimming cost V 8 bases and J 1 base, with 9 bases left between them. CDR3 amino acids: CASGRQNTEAFF. CDR3 DNA sequence: TGTGCCAGTGGAAGGCAGAACACTGAAGCTTTCTTT.

This clone was counted at least ten times. The V call is TRBV12-5, the J call TRBJ2-1, with TRBD1 matching 12 bases. V lost 6 bases and J lost 6; bases outside the gene matches: 6. There are 15 residues in the CDR3. Germline values: CDR1 LGHNT, CDR2 FRNRAP. The CDR3 nucleotides read TGTGCTAGTGGCCTAGGGACAGGGGGCTCCAATGAGCAGTTCTTC. Translated, it gives CASGLGTGGSNEQFF.

The chain carries TRBV6-5 and TRBJ1-5; D remains ambiguous. This CDR3 region has 15 residues. Germline CDR1 and CDR2: MNHEY and SVGAGI. V lost 0 bases and J lost 5, with 11 bases in between. CDR3 DNA: TGTGCCAGCAGTTACTCAGGTCTGGGAGATCAGCCCCAGCATTTT. Translating it yields CASSYSGLGDQPQHF.

The chain employs TRBV2 and TRBJ2-2; no firm D call. The germline CDR1 and CDR2 sequences are SNHLY and FYNNEI. The length of the CDR3 is 13 residues. The V end lost 1 base, the J end lost 6 bases, and 6 bases lay between the germline ends. The CDR3 DNA sequence: TGTGCCAGCAGTGAAGTGGGTCCCGGGGAGCTGTTTTTT. It translates to CASSEVGPGELFF.

The chain is built from TRBV30 and TRBJ1-2; 8 bases are a match to TRBD1. Germline loops: CDR1 GTSNPN, CDR2 SVGIG (reference sequence). The junction had 6 bases not matched to a gene; V was cut back by 8 bases and J by 4 bases. The CDR3 totals 12 residues. CDR3 region: CALDRVAYGYTF. CDR3 nucleotides: TGTGCCCTGGACAGGGTAGCCTATGGCTACACCTTC.

The gene calls are TRBV5-1 and TRBJ2-5; TRBD2 matches 8 bases. The junction had 2 bases not matched to a gene; V was cut back by 0 bases and J by 1 base. Per germline, CDR1 SGHRS and CDR2 YFSETQ. This CDR3 contains 15 residues. CDR3 region: CASSLAGTSQETQYF. In DNA, the CDR3 is TGCGCCAGCAGCTTGGCCGGGACTAGCCAAGAGACCCAGTACTTC.

V and J are TRBV5-1 and TRBJ1-2; TRBD1 is a possible D gene (5 bases). Trimming took 4 bases from V and 8 from J, leaving 18 bases between them. This CDR3 is 14 amino acids long. From germline, CDR1 is SGHRS and CDR2 YFSETQ. CDR3 in amino acids: CASSPSGTGGGYTF. The CDR3 DNA sequence: TGCGCCAGCAGCCCTTCCGGGACCGGAGGGGGCTACACCTTC.